Included here is one T cell receptor beta chain sequence, with context. Which antigen it targets is not known. No base quality information exists; no much larger clone differs at one position. Other DNA sequences in the same sample also yield this CDR3. CD4+ T cells from unexposed donors were collected before the COVID-19 pandemic (2011-2018). Naive and memory CD4+ T cells were separated from cryopreserved PBMCs through CD4 enrichment, which was followed by EasySep naive CD4+ T cell enrichment. The leukapheresis product used for the unexposed donors was purchased from a commercial source. PBMCs were isolated from leukapheresis product or whole blood by Ficoll-Paque PLUS gradient centrifugation. PBMCs were either cryopreserved at -140 degrees C or used fresh in the expansion assay. The QIAamp Micro DNA Kit was used to extract genomic DNA from the CD4+ T cells. Deep-resolution immunoSEQ TCR-beta sequencing was performed on DNA from uncultured naive and memory CD4+ T cells. The published analysis was carried out like this. During preprocessing, nonproductive sequences were removed, as were CDR3s that did not start with C, did not end with F or W, or were shorter than 7 amino acids. Cultured and uncultured naive and memory CD4+ repertoires were searched for previously identified spike- and CEF-reactive CDR3s. CDR3 homology was measured as pairwise Levenshtein distance, computed with the stringdist R package after trimming three terminal residues from each end. What TCRdb holds here is the immuneACCESS table cut down to in-frame rearrangements. Part of the clones is not present; checked against another copy, under half of the missing clones reflect an unresolved V gene, and the others are unexplained. D and trimming come from the DNA, and the V and J calls and clone size come from that table. For this sample there are some 68,000 clones; just over 90% appear just once. The ten largest account for around 0.21% of the sample.

The data were obtained in a study of CD4 T cells in relation to SARS-CoV-2 and coronaviruses (dated by TCRdb to the early 2020s). Broadly, across the study: HLA restriction was mapped for shared crossreactive spike epitopes using patient-derived lymphoblastoid cell lines. The study assessed, at the TCR clonotype level, memory CD4+ T cell crossreactivity between SARS-CoV-2 and common cold coronavirus spike proteins. A different TCR-beta assay, based on Illumina, was used to sequence expansion assays from other donors in the study. The Adaptive Biotechnologies TCR-sequencing kit was used for samples from a few pre-COVID donors and for the naive versus memory experiments, whereas the other data were Illumina-based. General study outcomes and caveats: In roughly two thirds of donors, memory CD4+ clonotypes turned up that crossrecognized SARS-CoV-2 and at least one common cold coronavirus spike. Crossreactive clones showed significantly weaker SARS-CoV-2-driven expansion than monoreactive clones, consistent with antigenic imprinting. Since the crossreactivity analysis centred on spike protein, crossreactivity against other viral proteins was not assessed. No donor contributed both pre-pandemic and post-infection samples, which limited tracing the source of pre-existing responses. Sequencing of naive versus memory cells indicated that the assay detects memory recall responses, not primary responses primed during culture. The study was constrained by small numbers of patients and of tested TCRs.

Ends trimmed: V by 4 bases, J by 0 bases; bases unmatched to a gene: 1. CDR1 SGHRS and CDR2 YFSETQ are derived from the germline V gene. Its CDR3 holds 15 amino acids, cysteine through phenylalanine. The only DNA kept is the CDR3, 45 bases in frame from the first base. The receptor was isolated from a human donor in good health. The sequenced sample consisted of naive CD4+ T cells from PBMCs. Explained via the paper, the cell subset or site label denotes: naive CD4+ T cells isolated by negative enrichment. The sequence is built from TRBV5-1 and TRBJ2-2; 9 nucleotides in the junction match TRBD1. CDR3 sequence: CASSRTGANTGELFF. The sequenced DNA: TGCGCCAGCAGCAGGACAGGGGCGAACACCGGGGAGCTGTTTTTT.